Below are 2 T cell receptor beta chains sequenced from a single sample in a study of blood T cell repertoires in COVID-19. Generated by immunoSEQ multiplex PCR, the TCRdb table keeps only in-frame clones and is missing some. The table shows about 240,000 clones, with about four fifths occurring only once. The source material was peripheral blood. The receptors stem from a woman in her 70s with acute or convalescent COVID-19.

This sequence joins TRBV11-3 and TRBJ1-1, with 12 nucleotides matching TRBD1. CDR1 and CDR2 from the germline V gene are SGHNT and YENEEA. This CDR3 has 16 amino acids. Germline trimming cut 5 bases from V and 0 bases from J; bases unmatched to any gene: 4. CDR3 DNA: TGTGCCAGCAGCCGGGACAGGGGGCTGATGAACACTGAAGCTTTCTTT. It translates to CASSRDRGLMNTEAFF.

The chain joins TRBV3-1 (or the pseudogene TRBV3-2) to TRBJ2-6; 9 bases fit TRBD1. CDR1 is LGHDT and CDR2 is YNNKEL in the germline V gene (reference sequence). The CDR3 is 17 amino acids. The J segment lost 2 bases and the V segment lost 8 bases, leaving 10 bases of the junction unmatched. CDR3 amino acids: CASEDRGRRPGANVLTF. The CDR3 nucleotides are TGTGCCAGCGAGGACAGGGGACGCAGACCTGGGGCCAACGTCCTGACTTTC.